This T cell receptor beta chain came from a study of shared clonotypes between healthy human individuals. Study outcomes and limitations: Across a handful of donors, naive CD4 shared 5% to 5.5%, naive CD8 more than 3%, memory CD4 2.3%, memory CD8 more than 0.35%.

CDR3 size: 13 residues. V gave up 1 base and J gave up 4 bases, with 6 bases separating them. CDR1 is SEHNR and CDR2 is FQNEAQ in the germline V gene (reference sequence). Worth noting for this clone: The antigen remains undetermined. The same CDR3 also results from other DNA sequences found in this sample.

It was CD45RO-negative cells, positively selected for CCR7, that made up naive CD8 cells, with terminally differentiated effector memory CD45RA+ cells excluded. The donors, healthy adults who were HIV-negative, had experienced no recent acute infections or vaccinations. The assay was immunoSEQ multiplex PCR, and TCRdb's table has in-frame clones only and misses some. The sample has under 850,000 clones; over 90% are singletons. V and J are TRBV7-9 and TRBJ2-3, with a tentative D call TRBD1 (5 bases). Input material: naive CD8+ T cells sorted from blood. The TCR sequence derives from a young man in good health. This CDR3 reads CASSLEGADTQYF. DNA of the CDR3: TGTGCCAGCAGCTTAGAAGGGGCAGATACGCAGTATTTT.